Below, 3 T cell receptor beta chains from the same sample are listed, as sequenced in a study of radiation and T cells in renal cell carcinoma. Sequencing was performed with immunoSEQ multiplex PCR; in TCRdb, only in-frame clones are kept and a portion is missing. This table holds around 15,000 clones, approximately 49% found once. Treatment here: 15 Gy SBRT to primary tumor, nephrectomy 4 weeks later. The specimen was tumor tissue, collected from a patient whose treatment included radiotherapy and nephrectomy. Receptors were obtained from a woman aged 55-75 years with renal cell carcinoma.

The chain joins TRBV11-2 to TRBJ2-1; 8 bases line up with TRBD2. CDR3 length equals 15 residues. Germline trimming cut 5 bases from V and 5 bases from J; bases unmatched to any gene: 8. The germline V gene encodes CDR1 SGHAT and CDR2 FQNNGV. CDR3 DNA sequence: TGTGCCAGCAGCCTGGCGCTAGCGGGTAACAATGAGCAGTTCTTC. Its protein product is CASSLALAGNNEQFF.

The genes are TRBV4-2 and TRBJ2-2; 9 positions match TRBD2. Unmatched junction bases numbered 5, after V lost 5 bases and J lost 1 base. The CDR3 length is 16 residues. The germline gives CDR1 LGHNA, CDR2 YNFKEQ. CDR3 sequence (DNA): TGTGCCAGCAGCGGACCTAGCGGGGAGAACACCGGGGAGCTGTTTTTT. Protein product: CASSGPSGENTGELFF.

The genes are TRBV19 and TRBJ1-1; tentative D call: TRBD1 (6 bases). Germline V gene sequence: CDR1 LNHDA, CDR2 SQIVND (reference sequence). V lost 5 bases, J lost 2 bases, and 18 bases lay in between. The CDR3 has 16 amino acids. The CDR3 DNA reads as TGTGCCAGTAGTCCCCGACAGGACGGGCCCAACACTGAAGCTTTCTTT. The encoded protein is CASSPRQDGPNTEAFF.